Listed below are T cell receptor beta chains from one sample, sequenced in a study of neoadjuvant nivolumab and ipilimumab in lung cancer. TCRdb's table, derived via immunoSEQ multiplex PCR, lists solely in-frame clones and lacks some. Here the sample spans tens of thousands of clones, roughly 85% being singletons. Here the sequenced sample was peripheral blood, taken before neoadjuvant nivolumab, alone or with ipilimumab. The source of these receptors is an adult with non-small cell lung cancer. The CDR3 runs from the conserved cysteine through the conserved F or W. A D gene is named only where the DNA matches it firmly. Expanded clones are given a class, and other clones once, few, many or no size at all.

J,D,V,length,size,CDR3,DNA
TRBJ2-5,NA,TRBV4-3,14,NA,CASSQETGGETQYF,TGCGCCAGCAGCCAAGAGACAGGCGGTGAGACCCAGTACTTC
TRBJ2-2,NA,TRBV30,16,NA,CAWSVLGGWNTGELFF,TGTGCCTGGAGTGTACTCGGGGGTTGGAACACCGGGGAGCTGTTTTTT
TRBJ1-2,NA,TRBV5-5,14,once,CASSRLGSNYGYTF,TGTGCCAGCAGCCGCCTCGGGAGTAACTATGGCTACACCTTC
TRBJ1-3,NA,TRBV18,13,NA,CASSPGPGNTIYF,TGTGCCAGCTCACCAGGTCCGGGAAACACCATATATTTT
TRBJ1-2,NA,TRBV4-3,15,once,CASSQLSGGRYGYTF,TGCGCCAGCAGCCAACTGAGCGGGGGCCGCTATGGCTACACCTTC
TRBJ2-1,NA,TRBV2,14,NA,CASSGLEVGNEQFF,TGTGCCAGCAGTGGACTAGAGGTCGGGAATGAGCAGTTCTTC
TRBJ2-5,NA,TRBV29-1,13,NA,CSVEFRAQETQYF,TGCAGCGTTGAGTTCAGGGCCCAAGAGACCCAGTACTTC
TRBJ1-4,NA,TRBV11-2,13,NA,CASSPAGFEKLFF,TGTGCCAGCAGCCCCGCGGGGTTTGAAAAACTGTTTTTT
TRBJ1-5,NA,TRBV18,13,NA,CASSIARDGPQHF,TGTGCCAGCTCTATAGCAAGGGATGGGCCCCAGCATTTT
TRBJ2-1,NA,TRBV5-1,14,NA,CASSNLRGGGEQFF,TGCGCCAGCAGCAATTTGAGGGGAGGCGGGGAGCAGTTCTTC
TRBJ2-7,NA,TRBV5-4,13,NA,CASTLGIGYEQYF,TGTGCCAGCACCCTGGGGATAGGCTACGAGCAGTACTTC
TRBJ2-7,NA,TRBV2,13,NA,CASIEERGYEQYF,TGTGCCAGTATTGAGGAAAGGGGATACGAGCAGTACTTC
TRBJ2-1,NA,TRBV7-6,15,NA,CASSSTVSAANEQFF,TGTGCCAGCAGCTCGACAGTATCGGCGGCCAATGAGCAGTTCTTC
TRBJ1-1,NA,TRBV6-1,13,NA,CASSSRSYTEAFF,TGTGCCAGCAGTTCCCGCTCCTACACTGAAGCTTTCTTT
TRBJ1-2,NA,TRBV5-4,15,NA,CASRGGAAPSYGYTF,TGTGCCAGCAGGGGGGGGGCGGCGCCTAGCTATGGCTACACCTTC
TRBJ2-1,TRBD2,TRBV4-2,18,NA,CASSQDLGGSGRANEQFF,TGTGCCAGCAGCCAAGATCTGGGGGGGAGCGGGAGGGCCAATGAGCAGTTCTTC
TRBJ1-2,NA,TRBV5-1,16,NA,CASSPGEPGVRDGYTF,TGCGCCAGCAGCCCGGGAGAACCAGGGGTTCGGGATGGCTACACCTTC
TRBJ1-3,NA,TRBV5-1,14,NA,CASSFWGRSDTIYF,TGCGCCAGCAGCTTCTGGGGACGGTCAGACACCATATATTTT
TRBJ2-4,NA,TRBV11-2,13,NA,CASSLGAGNIQYF,TGTGCCAGCAGCTTAGGAGCAGGGAACATTCAGTACTTC